These T cell receptor beta chains were read from a single sample in a study of radiotherapy plus CTLA-4 blockade in lung cancer. TCRdb keeps only in-frame clones here, not all; method: immunoSEQ multiplex PCR. The table shows about 59,000 clones, with approximately 65% occurring only once. This specimen consisted of peripheral blood, obtained from a patient treated with radiotherapy plus ipilimumab. The receptors here all came from a human donor with non-small cell lung cancer whose response to radiotherapy plus ipilimumab could not be evaluated. Both conserved end residues are part of each CDR3. D genes are given only for firm matches. The size entry is marked missing in some rows and otherwise reads once, few, many or a size class.

D: -
V: TRBV2
J: TRBJ2-1
size: -
DNA: TGTGCCAGCAGTGGAAGGGGGACGTCAGAGCAGTTCTTC
CDR3: CASSGRGTSEQFF

D: TRBD2
V: TRBV9
J: TRBJ2-4
size: -
DNA: TGTGCCAGCAGCGCGGGACTAGCGGGGGGTTTCCTAGCCAAAAACATTCAGTACTTC
CDR3: CASSAGLAGGFLAKNIQYF

D: TRBD1
V: TRBV19
J: TRBJ1-2
size: -
DNA: TGTGCCAGTAGCCGAACCGGGACAGGGGCTAACTATGGCTACACCTTC
CDR3: CASSRTGTGANYGYTF

D: -
V: TRBV4-3
J: TRBJ2-2
size: few
DNA: TGCGCCAGCAGCCAAGTCCTAGATCAAACCGGGGAGCTGTTTTTT
CDR3: CASSQVLDQTGELFF

D: TRBD2
V: TRBV5-1
J: TRBJ2-7
size: -
DNA: TGCGCCAGCAGCCGAAGAACTAGCGGGGACAACTACGAGCAGTACTTC
CDR3: CASSRRTSGDNYEQYF

D: TRBD2
V: TRBV7-2
J: TRBJ2-5
size: few
DNA: TGTGCCAGCAGCTTGGCTTGGGGGGGAGAAGAGACCCAGTACTTC
CDR3: CASSLAWGGEETQYF

D: TRBD1
V: TRBV6-1
J: TRBJ1-1
size: -
DNA: TGTGCCAGCAGTTCAGGGGGTTCGGCTTTCTTT
CDR3: CASSSGGSAFF

D: TRBD1
V: TRBV10-3
J: TRBJ1-2
size: -
DNA: TGTGCCATCAGCCTCCGGGACAGGGAGGGCTACACCTTC
CDR3: CAISLRDREGYTF

D: TRBD1
V: TRBV10-3
J: TRBJ1-2
size: -
DNA: TGTGCCGTTGCCGGACAGGCCTTCTATGGCTACACCTTC
CDR3: CAVAGQAFYGYTF

D: -
V: TRBV11-2
J: TRBJ1-1
size: -
DNA: TGTGCCAGCAGCCCTACGCGGGGAAACACTGAAGCTTTCTTT
CDR3: CASSPTRGNTEAFF

D: -
V: TRBV30
J: TRBJ1-1
size: -
DNA: TGTGCCTGGAGCCTTCAGAGGTGGAACACTGAAGCTTTCTTT
CDR3: CAWSLQRWNTEAFF

D: -
V: TRBV2
J: TRBJ2-2
size: -
DNA: TGTGCCAGCAGTGAAGCGGGGCAGGGCCCCCCCGGCGGGGAGCTGTTTTTT
CDR3: CASSEAGQGPPGGELFF

D: -
V: TRBV5-6
J: TRBJ2-3
size: -
DNA: TGTGCCAGCAGCTCGGGACTGATCGCCACAGATACGCAGTATTTT
CDR3: CASSSGLIATDTQYF

D: -
V: TRBV4-3
J: TRBJ2-7
size: -
DNA: TGCGCCAGCAGCCAAGCACACGTGGGGAGCTACGAGCAGTACTTC
CDR3: CASSQAHVGSYEQYF

D: TRBD1
V: TRBV5-1
J: TRBJ2-5
size: -
DNA: TGCGCCAGCAGCCTGGGGCAGGGGGACAGGGAGACCCAGTACTTC
CDR3: CASSLGQGDRETQYF

D: -
V: TRBV4-3
J: TRBJ1-4
size: -
DNA: TGCGCCAGCAGCCATCATACGAGGAATGAAAAACTGTTTTTT
CDR3: CASSHHTRNEKLFF

D: TRBD1
V: TRBV6-5
J: TRBJ1-3
size: few
DNA: TGTGCCAGCAGTTACCGGGGACAGGAGAACACCATATATTTT
CDR3: CASSYRGQENTIYF

D: -
V: TRBV4-3
J: TRBJ1-1
size: -
DNA: TGCGCCAGCAGCCAAGAGGACAGTTACACTGAAGCTTTCTTT
CDR3: CASSQEDSYTEAFF

D: -
V: TRBV4-1
J: TRBJ1-6
size: -
DNA: TGCGCCAGCAGCCAAGATTGGGCTTCACCCCTCCACTTT
CDR3: CASSQDWASPLHF

D: TRBD1
V: TRBV11-2
J: TRBJ1-5
size: -
DNA: TGTGCCAGCAGCTTAACTCGGACAGGGGGGCAGCCCCAGCATTTT
CDR3: CASSLTRTGGQPQHF

D: TRBD1
V: TRBV6-6
J: TRBJ1-2
size: -
DNA: TGTGCCAGCAGTTACGTGGGACAGGGGGCGGATGGCTACACCTTC
CDR3: CASSYVGQGADGYTF

D: -
V: TRBV6-1
J: TRBJ1-2
size: -
DNA: TGTGCCAGCCGGGAGGGGGGAATAGCTAACTATGGCTACACCTTC
CDR3: CASREGGIANYGYTF

D: -
V: TRBV19
J: TRBJ1-5
size: once
DNA: TGTGCCAGTATTCCAGGGGCTAATCAGCCCCAGCATTTT
CDR3: CASIPGANQPQHF

D: TRBD1
V: TRBV2
J: TRBJ2-3
size: -
DNA: TGTGCCAGCAGTGTTTGGACAGGATACACAGATACGCAGTATTTT
CDR3: CASSVWTGYTDTQYF

D: TRBD1
V: TRBV2
J: TRBJ1-1
size: -
DNA: TGTGCCGACCGGGACAGGGGGTTCCTGAACACTGAAGCTTTCTTT
CDR3: CADRDRGFLNTEAFF

D: -
V: TRBV6-1
J: TRBJ1-5
size: -
DNA: TGTGCCAGCAGTGAAGCTCCCGGGGGCAATCAGCCCCAGCATTTT
CDR3: CASSEAPGGNQPQHF

D: TRBD1
V: TRBV28
J: TRBJ2-5
size: -
DNA: TGTGCCAGCAGTCCCCCGACAGGGGGCCAAGAGACCCAGTACTTC
CDR3: CASSPPTGGQETQYF

D: TRBD1
V: TRBV7-2
J: TRBJ1-1
size: -
DNA: TGTGCCAGCAGCTTAGCCGGACAGGGTAAAGCTTTCTTT
CDR3: CASSLAGQGKAFF

D: TRBD2
V: TRBV30
J: TRBJ2-5
size: -
DNA: TGTGCCTGGAGTGTAATTGGCGGGGGGACGATCCAAGAGACCCAGTACTTC
CDR3: CAWSVIGGGTIQETQYF

D: TRBD1
V: TRBV2
J: TRBJ1-2
size: -
DNA: TGTGCCAGCAGGGGACAGCCAGGGGATGGCTACACCTTC
CDR3: CASRGQPGDGYTF

D: TRBD1
V: TRBV10-3
J: TRBJ2-1
size: -
DNA: TGTGCCATCAGTGGTGGACAGGGCCACAATGAGCAGTTCTTC
CDR3: CAISGGQGHNEQFF

D: TRBD2
V: TRBV4-1
J: TRBJ2-7
size: -
DNA: TGCGCCAGCAGCCAACCGCTAGCGGGAGTCCACGAGCAGTACTTC
CDR3: CASSQPLAGVHEQYF

D: -
V: TRBV7-8
J: TRBJ1-2
size: few
DNA: TGTGCCAGCAGCTTAGGGGGAGCCCCTGGCTACACCTTC
CDR3: CASSLGGAPGYTF

D: TRBD1
V: TRBV5-1
J: TRBJ1-2
size: -
DNA: TGCGCCAGCAGATACCTCCCGGGACAGGGGAACTATGGCTACACCTTC
CDR3: CASRYLPGQGNYGYTF

D: -
V: TRBV4-2
J: TRBJ1-2
size: -
DNA: TGTGCCAGCAGCCAAGAGATCGGGAGGGTAGGTGGCTACACCTTC
CDR3: CASSQEIGRVGGYTF

D: -
V: TRBV6-5
J: TRBJ1-2
size: -
DNA: TGTGCCAGCAGTTACTCGGTATTACCAGGGTTACATGGCTACACCTTC
CDR3: CASSYSVLPGLHGYTF

D: TRBD2
V: TRBV5-1
J: TRBJ2-6
size: once
DNA: TGCGCCAGCAGCCCGGGACTAGCGAACTCTGGGGCCAACGTCCTGACTTTC
CDR3: CASSPGLANSGANVLTF

D: -
V: TRBV2
J: TRBJ2-7
size: -
DNA: TGTGCCAGCAGGATGACTAGTCTTGGGCACGAGCAGTACTTC
CDR3: CASRMTSLGHEQYF

D: TRBD1
V: TRBV4-1
J: TRBJ2-7
size: -
DNA: TGCGCCAGCAGCCAAAGTGACAGGGGCAACGAGCAGTACTTC
CDR3: CASSQSDRGNEQYF

D: TRBD1
V: TRBV19
J: TRBJ1-5
size: -
DNA: TGTGCCAGTAGAAAAAGGTCGACAGGGGGCGCCGGCAATCAGCCCCAGCATTTT
CDR3: CASRKRSTGGAGNQPQHF

D: TRBD1
V: TRBV2
J: TRBJ1-5
size: few
DNA: TGTGCCAGCAGTGACGAGACAGGGGGCCGTTATAGCAATCAGCCCCAGCATTTT
CDR3: CASSDETGGRYSNQPQHF

D: -
V: TRBV7-6
J: TRBJ1-2
size: -
DNA: TGTGCCAGCAGCTTATTTCCTGGCAGGGACTATGGCTACACCTTC
CDR3: CASSLFPGRDYGYTF

D: -
V: TRBV5-1
J: TRBJ2-2
size: -
DNA: TGCGCCAGCAGCTTGGGGGCTCTCACTAACACCGGGGAGCTGTTTTTT
CDR3: CASSLGALTNTGELFF

D: TRBD2
V: TRBV4-1
J: TRBJ2-7
size: once
DNA: TGCGCCAGTCGGGTGTGGGAGGGGTCCTACGAGCAGTACTTC
CDR3: CASRVWEGSYEQYF

D: -
V: TRBV4-2
J: TRBJ2-5
size: -
DNA: TGTGCCAGCAGCCAAGTGGGGACTTACCAAGAGACCCAGTACTTC
CDR3: CASSQVGTYQETQYF

D: TRBD2
V: TRBV4-3
J: TRBJ2-3
size: few
DNA: TGCGCCAGCAGCCAGTTCGTAGCGGGGGACACAGATACGCAGTATTTT
CDR3: CASSQFVAGDTDTQYF

D: -
V: TRBV7-2
J: TRBJ2-1
size: once
DNA: TGTGCCAGCAGCTTTTGGAGTGAGCAGTTCTTC
CDR3: CASSFWSEQFF

D: -
V: TRBV12-5
J: TRBJ1-1
size: -
DNA: TGTGCTAGTGGTTTGGCGACAGAGAACACTGAAGCTTTCTTT
CDR3: CASGLATENTEAFF

D: -
V: TRBV7-3
J: TRBJ1-1
size: -
DNA: TGTGCCAGCATCTCGAGTACGGGCGCGGGGTACACTGAAGCTTTCTTT
CDR3: CASISSTGAGYTEAFF

D: -
V: TRBV2
J: TRBJ2-2
size: -
DNA: TGTGCCAGCAGTGGCGAAAACGGGGACACCGGGGAGCTGTTTTTT
CDR3: CASSGENGDTGELFF

D: -
V: TRBV6-5
J: TRBJ2-7
size: -
DNA: TGTGCCAGCAGTTACTCGGGGACAACCTCCTACGAGCAGTACTTC
CDR3: CASSYSGTTSYEQYF

D: -
V: TRBV27
J: TRBJ2-3
size: -
DNA: TGTGCCAGCAGAGTTTTCCCCTTCGTTGACTACACAGATACGCAGTATTTT
CDR3: CASRVFPFVDYTDTQYF

D: TRBD2
V: TRBV7-3
J: TRBJ2-5
size: few
DNA: TGTGCCAGCAGCCCGACTAGCGAGGAGACCCAGTACTTC
CDR3: CASSPTSEETQYF

D: -
V: TRBV2
J: TRBJ1-6
size: -
DNA: TGTGCCAGCAAGGGGCCGGGGGGGCGGAATAATTCACCCCTCCACTTT
CDR3: CASKGPGGRNNSPLHF

D: -
V: TRBV7-9
J: TRBJ2-3
size: few
DNA: TGTGCCAGCAGCTTACAGGGGCCTAGCACAGATACGCAGTATTTT
CDR3: CASSLQGPSTDTQYF

D: -
V: TRBV19
J: TRBJ2-3
size: -
DNA: TGTGCCAGTAGTGGAAGACAGGAACGGGCAGATACGCAGTATTTT
CDR3: CASSGRQERADTQYF

D: TRBD2
V: TRBV5-1
J: TRBJ2-7
size: -
DNA: TGCGCCAGCCGCACCTTAGCGGGAGGGTCCTACGAGCAGTACTTC
CDR3: CASRTLAGGSYEQYF